A selection of T cell receptor beta chains follows, all from one sample in a study of shared clonotypes between healthy human individuals. Sequencing was performed with immunoSEQ multiplex PCR; in TCRdb, only in-frame clones are kept and a portion is missing. This sample has hundreds of thousands of clones, with roughly 77% found just once. The sample taken for sequencing was PBMCs. The receptors were sampled from a woman in her thirties or forties in good health. Some clones in this sample may be carry-over from other donors' samples. The CDR3 runs from the conserved cysteine through the conserved F or W. Each record gives: V gene, CDR3 length, CDR3 protein.

V: TRBV4-3; length: 15; CDR3: CASSQDFWRQETQYF
V: TRBV20-1; length: 11; CDR3: CSAEWNTEAFF
V: TRBV5-1; length: 17; CDR3: CASSFGEREGITDTQYF
V: TRBV7-8; length: 16; CDR3: CASSLGASGSYNEQFF
V: TRBV5-1; length: 15; CDR3: CASSSTSGSAETQYF
V: TRBV7-3; length: 20; CDR3: CASSLYHRTGGGGLNYEQYF
V: TRBV7-8; length: 14; CDR3: CANSLGTGIYEQYF
V: TRBV4-2; length: 17; CDR3: CASSQEKGMNSGNTIYF
V: TRBV19; length: 15; CDR3: CASSLRREATYEQYF
V: TRBV6-6; length: 14; CDR3: CASTLALGSDTQYF
V: TRBV15; length: 12; CDR3: CATRGWGNTIYF
V: TRBV18; length: 15; CDR3: CASSPRDRVGTEAFF